The next 10 T cell receptor beta chains were all read from a single sample in a study of shared clonotypes between healthy human individuals. Measured with immunoSEQ multiplex PCR; TCRdb has only the in-frame clones, and not every one. The sample records roughly 2,500,000 clones, 80% to 95% being singletons. What was sequenced was naive CD4+ T cells from PBMCs. The sample's subset: CD45RA+ positively selected. The receptors originated from a man aged 18 to 30 in good health. Some clones in this sample may be carry-over from other donors' samples.

A note on this clone: Other DNA sequences of this sample code for an identical CDR3. CDR3 sequence: CASSLSGSGTDTQYF. CDR3 nucleotides: TGTGCCAGCAGCTTAAGCGGGAGCGGGACAGATACGCAGTATTTT. The V call is TRBV7-9, the J call TRBJ2-3, with TRBD2 identical over 8 bases. The CDR3 has 15 amino acids. With V trimmed by 2 bases and J by 3 bases, 4 bases remained unmatched. The germline gives CDR1 SEHNR, CDR2 FQNEAQ (reference sequence).

The chain combines TRBV7-8 with TRBJ2-3, with D unclear. V lost 3 bases and J 3 bases, leaving 4 bases between the germline ends. This CDR3 is 12 amino acids long. CDR1 and CDR2 from the germline V gene are SGHVS and FQNEAQ. CDR3 DNA sequence: TGTGCCAGCAGCTTTCAGACAGATACGCAGTATTTT. Amino acids: CASSFQTDTQYF.

The chain uses TRBV11-3 and TRBJ2-7, with a weak D call TRBD1 (5 bases). Trimming took 0 bases from V and 2 from J, leaving 11 bases between them. The CDR3 covers 15 residues. Per germline, CDR1 SGHNT and CDR2 YENEEA. The CDR3 bases are TGTGCCAGCAGCTTAGATCCCTCCAGGGCCTACGAGCAGTACTTC. Residues: CASSLDPSRAYEQYF.

The CDR3 nucleotides are TGTGCCAGCAGTTCGCTGACCCGGGACAGCTACAATGAGCAGTTCTTC. Its translation is CASSSLTRDSYNEQFF. The chain uses TRBV7-9 and TRBJ2-1; 7 bases fit TRBD1. The trim removed 6 bases at V and 3 bases at J, leaving 11 bases unmatched. The germline gives CDR1 SEHNR, CDR2 FQNEAQ (reference sequence). The CDR3 runs 16 residues.

With regard to this clone: At one end the junction does not follow the germline gene, possibly because of a read error. The chain recombines TRBV28 with TRBJ1-5, with D hard to call. This CDR3 has 11 amino acids. The germline V gene has CDR1 MDHEN and CDR2 SYDVKM. CDR3 DNA: TGTGCCAGCAGTTTAACCTCCTCGACGGATTTT. It is translated as CASSLTSSTDF.

A remark on this clone: The sample holds other DNA sequences that translate to the same CDR3. The chain couples TRBV7-3 to TRBJ2-7; TRBD2 matches at 11 bases. This CDR3 has 15 amino acids. V was pared by 5 bases and J by 4 bases, with 7 bases of the junction left unmatched. Germline V gene lookup returns CDR1 SGHTA and CDR2 FQGTGA. The CDR3 nucleotides read TGTGCCAGCAGCCTTGGGACTAGCGGCTCTTACGAGCAGTACTTC. Residues: CASSLGTSGSYEQYF.

The CDR3 nucleotides read TGTGCCAGCTCAGCGCTCGGACAGGGGAACACCGGGGAGCTGTTTTTT. Encoded protein: CASSALGQGNTGELFF. The V and J genes are TRBV18 and TRBJ2-2, with TRBD1 matching 8 bases. This CDR3 spans 16 amino acids. CDR1 and CDR2 (germline): KGHSH, LQKENI. After removal of 5 bases from V and 1 base from J, the junction contained 6 bases not matched to a gene.

The chain combines TRBV27 with TRBJ1-3, with TRBD1 as a possible D gene (5 bases). Germline V gives CDR1 MNHEY, CDR2 SMNVEV (reference sequence). This CDR3 has 16 amino acids. V was shortened by 2 bases and J by 2 bases, with 13 bases between the two germline ends. DNA for the CDR3: TGTGCCAGCAGTTTAAGTATTTTGGGGGCTGGAAACACCATATATTTT. Translating it yields CASSLSILGAGNTIYF.

This clone was counted a few times. The rearrangement uses TRBV7-9 and TRBJ1-2; no definite D call. The length of the CDR3 is 13 residues. The V gene's germline CDR1 is SEHNR and CDR2 FQNEAQ (reference sequence). V was trimmed by 3 bases and J by 7 bases, leaving 12 bases between them. CDR3 sequence reads: CASSFTELAGYTF. CDR3 DNA: TGTGCCAGCAGCTTTACAGAGCTCGCTGGCTACACCTTC.

J is TRBJ2-7 and V is TRBV10-3; no firm D call. V gave up 6 bases and J gave up 5 bases, with 11 bases separating them. This CDR3 has 12 amino acids. Germline V gives CDR1 ENHRY, CDR2 SYGVKD. The CDR3 reads CAISPRTHEQYF. The CDR3 bases are TGTGCCATCAGCCCTCGTACCCACGAGCAGTACTTC.